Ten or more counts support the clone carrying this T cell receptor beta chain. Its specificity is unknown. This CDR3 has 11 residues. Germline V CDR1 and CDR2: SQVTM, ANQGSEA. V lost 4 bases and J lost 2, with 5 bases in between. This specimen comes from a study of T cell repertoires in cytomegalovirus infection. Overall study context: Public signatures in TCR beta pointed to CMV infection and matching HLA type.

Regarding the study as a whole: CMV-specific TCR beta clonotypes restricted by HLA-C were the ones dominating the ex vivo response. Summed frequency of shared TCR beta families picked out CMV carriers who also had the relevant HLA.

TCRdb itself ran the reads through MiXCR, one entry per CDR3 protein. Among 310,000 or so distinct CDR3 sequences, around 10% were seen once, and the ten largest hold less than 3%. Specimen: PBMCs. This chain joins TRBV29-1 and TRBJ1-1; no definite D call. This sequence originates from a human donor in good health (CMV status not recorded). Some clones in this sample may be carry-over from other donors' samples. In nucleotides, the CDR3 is TGCAGCGTTGCAAGTAACACTGAAGCTTTCTTT. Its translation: CSVASNTEAFF.